The clone carrying this TCR beta chain was counted many times. RNA transcripts yielded amplified TCR beta CDR3 regions. TCR CDR3 regions were first amplified by RT-PCR with HTBI primers. A single record per CDR3 protein comes from TCRdb applying MiXCR to the multiplex PCR reads. The table shows about 560,000 distinct CDR3 sequences, with about a sixth occurring only once. V shed 6 bases, J shed 2 bases, and the junction held 3 bases outside the gene matches. Germline V lookup: CDR1 SGHAT, CDR2 FQNNGV. The CDR3 sequence is 13 residues long. This entry comes from a study of T cells in Graves' hyperthyroidism and ophthalmopathy. Hyperthyroidism in the patients, aged 18 to 65, was newly diagnosed and under 2 months in duration. Out of roughly 9.1 ml of fresh peripheral blood came the PBMCs.

This clonotype was obtained from a young woman with Graves' hyperthyroidism. The sample was blood. The rearrangement uses TRBV11-2 and TRBJ1-2, with 7 bases aligning to TRBD1. In nucleotides, the CDR3 is TGTGCCAGCAGTTCGGGACAGAACTATGGCTACACCTTC. Protein product: CASSSGQNYGYTF.